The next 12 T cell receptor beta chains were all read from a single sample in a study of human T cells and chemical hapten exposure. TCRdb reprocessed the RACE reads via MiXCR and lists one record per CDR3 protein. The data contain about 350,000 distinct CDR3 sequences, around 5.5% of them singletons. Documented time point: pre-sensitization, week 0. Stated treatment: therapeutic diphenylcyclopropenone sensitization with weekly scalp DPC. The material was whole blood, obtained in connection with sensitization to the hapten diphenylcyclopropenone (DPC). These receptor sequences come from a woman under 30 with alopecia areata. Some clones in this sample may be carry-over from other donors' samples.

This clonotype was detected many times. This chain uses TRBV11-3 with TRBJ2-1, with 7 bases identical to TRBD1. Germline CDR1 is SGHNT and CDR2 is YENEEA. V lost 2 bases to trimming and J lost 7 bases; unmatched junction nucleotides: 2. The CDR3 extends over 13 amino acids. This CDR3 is CASSLRGQNEQFF. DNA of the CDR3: TGTGCCAGCAGCTTAAGGGGACAGAATGAGCAGTTCTTC.

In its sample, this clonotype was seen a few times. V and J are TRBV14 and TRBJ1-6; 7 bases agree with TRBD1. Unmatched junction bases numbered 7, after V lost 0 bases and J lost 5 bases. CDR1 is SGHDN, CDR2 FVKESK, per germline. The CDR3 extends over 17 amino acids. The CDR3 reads CASSQDLTGQNNSPLHF. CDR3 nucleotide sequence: TGTGCCAGCAGCCAAGATCTAACGGGACAGAATAATTCACCCCTCCACTTT. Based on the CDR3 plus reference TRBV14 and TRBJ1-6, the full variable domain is EAGVTQFPSHSVIEKGQTVTLRCDPISGHDNLYWYRRVMGKEIKFLLHFVKESKQDESGMPNNRFLAERTGGTYSTLKVQPAELEDSGVYFCASSQDLTGQNNSPLHFGNGTRLTVT.

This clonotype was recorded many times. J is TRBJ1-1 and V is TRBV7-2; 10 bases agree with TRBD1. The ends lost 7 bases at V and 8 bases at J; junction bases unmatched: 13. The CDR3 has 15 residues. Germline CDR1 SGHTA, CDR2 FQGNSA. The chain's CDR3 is CASTYVGQGGTEAFF. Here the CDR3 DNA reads TGTGCCAGCACCTATGTCGGACAGGGGGGTACAGAAGCTTTCTTT.

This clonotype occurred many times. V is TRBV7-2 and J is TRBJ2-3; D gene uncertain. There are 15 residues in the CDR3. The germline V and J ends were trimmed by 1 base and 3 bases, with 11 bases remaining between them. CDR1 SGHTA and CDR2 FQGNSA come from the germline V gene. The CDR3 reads CASSLVRSGTDTQYF. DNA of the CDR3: TGTGCCAGCAGCTTAGTTCGCTCAGGAACAGATACGCAGTATTTT.

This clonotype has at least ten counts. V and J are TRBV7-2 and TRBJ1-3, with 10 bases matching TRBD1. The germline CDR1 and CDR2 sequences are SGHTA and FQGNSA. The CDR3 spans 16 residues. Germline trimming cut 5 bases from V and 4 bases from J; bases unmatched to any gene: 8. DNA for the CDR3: TGTGCCAGCAGCCCTCGGGACAGGGGCTCGGGAAACACCATATATTTT. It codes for CASSPRDRGSGNTIYF. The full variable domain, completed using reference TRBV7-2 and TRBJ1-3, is GAGVSQSPSNKVTEKGKDVELRCDPISGHTALYWYRQSLGQGLEFLIYFQGNSAPDKSGLPSDRFSAERTGGSVSTLTIQRTQQEDSAVYLCASSPRDRGSGNTIYFGEGSWLTVV.

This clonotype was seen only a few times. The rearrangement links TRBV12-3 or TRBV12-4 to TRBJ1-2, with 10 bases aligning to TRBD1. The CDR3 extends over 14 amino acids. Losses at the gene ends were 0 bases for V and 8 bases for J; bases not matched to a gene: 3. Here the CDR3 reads CASSLATGGRGYTF. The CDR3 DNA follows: TGTGCCAGCAGTTTAGCGACAGGGGGCCGAGGCTACACCTTC.

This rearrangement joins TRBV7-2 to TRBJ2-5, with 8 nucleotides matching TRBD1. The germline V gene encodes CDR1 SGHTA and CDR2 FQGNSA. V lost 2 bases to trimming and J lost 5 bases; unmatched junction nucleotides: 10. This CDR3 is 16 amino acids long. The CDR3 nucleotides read TGTGCCAGCAGCTTACTCGCCAGACAGGGGATCGAGACCCAGTACTTC. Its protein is CASSLLARQGIETQYF.

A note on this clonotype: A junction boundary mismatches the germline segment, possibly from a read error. DNA for the CDR3: TGTGCCGGCAGGAAGGGGGGTTCTGTCGAGCAGTACTTC. Its translation: CAGRKGGSVEQYF. This chain joins TRBV2 and TRBJ2-7; the D gene could be TRBD1 or TRBD2 (6 bases each). Looked up from germline, CDR1 is SNHLY and CDR2 is FYNNEI. The CDR3 runs 13 residues.

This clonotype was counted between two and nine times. The CDR3 DNA reads as TGTGCCAGCTCAGTCAGTCCGGCAGATACGCAGTATTTT. Protein product: CASSVSPADTQYF. The chain uses TRBV18 and TRBJ2-3, with D unresolved. Trimming pared 5 bases from V and 4 bases from J, leaving 10 bases between. Germline-derived CDR1 and CDR2 are KGHSH and LQKENI. The CDR3 totals 13 residues. Full variable domain (remainder filled in from reference TRBV18 and TRBJ2-3): NAGVMQNPRHLVRRRGQEARLRCSPMKGHSHVYWYRQLPEEGLKFMVYLQKENIIDESGMPKERFSAEFPKEGPSILRIQQVVRGDSAAYFCASSVSPADTQYFGPGTRLTVL.

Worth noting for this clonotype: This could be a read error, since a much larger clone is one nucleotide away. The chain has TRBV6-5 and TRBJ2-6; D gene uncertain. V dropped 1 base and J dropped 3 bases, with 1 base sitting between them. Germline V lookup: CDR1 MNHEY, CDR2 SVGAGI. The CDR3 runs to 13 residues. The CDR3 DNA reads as TGTGCCAGCAGTTACTTTGGGGCCAACGTCCTGACTTTC. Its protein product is CASSYFGANVLTF.

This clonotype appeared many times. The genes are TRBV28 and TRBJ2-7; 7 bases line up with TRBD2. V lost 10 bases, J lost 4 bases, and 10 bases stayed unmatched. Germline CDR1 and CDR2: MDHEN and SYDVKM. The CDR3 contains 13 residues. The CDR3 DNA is TGTGCCACCATGTCGGCGGGGGAGTACGAGCAGTACTTC. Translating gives CATMSAGEYEQYF.

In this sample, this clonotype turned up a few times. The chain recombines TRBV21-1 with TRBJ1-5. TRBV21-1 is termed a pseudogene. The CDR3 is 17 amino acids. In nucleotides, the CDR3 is TGTGCCAGCAGCAACCGGCCAACTATTCGGAGCAATCAGCCCCAGCATTTT. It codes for CASSNRPTIRSNQPQHF.